This T cell receptor beta chain was retrieved from a study of blood T cell repertoires in COVID-19. Across the study: Collection of acute and convalescent COVID-19 samples took place in the United States, Italy and Spain. T cells, B-cell-depleted T cells, or PBMCs supplied cDNA or gDNA.

This CDR3 is built from 16 residues. V lost 4 bases to trimming and J lost 7 bases; unmatched junction nucleotides: 16. Germline CDR1 and CDR2: SQVTM and ANQGSEA. In the original analysis: How many nucleated cells were present was estimated from reference gene primer amplification. TCRdb keeps only in-frame clones here, not all; method: immunoSEQ multiplex PCR. Clone size and the V and J calls come from that table; the DNA yielded D and trimming. This sample yields roughly 150,000 clones, of which around 89% are seen a single time; over 2.5% belongs to the top ten. The chain links TRBV29-1 to TRBJ1-2; 9 nucleotides match TRBD1. This receptor was taken from a man in his fifties or sixties with active or convalescent COVID-19. Input material: peripheral blood. CDR3 DNA sequence: TGCAGCGTTGTGACTTTGGGACAGGGTTCTGAGGCTGGCTACACCTTC. This encodes CSVVTLGQGSEAGYTF.